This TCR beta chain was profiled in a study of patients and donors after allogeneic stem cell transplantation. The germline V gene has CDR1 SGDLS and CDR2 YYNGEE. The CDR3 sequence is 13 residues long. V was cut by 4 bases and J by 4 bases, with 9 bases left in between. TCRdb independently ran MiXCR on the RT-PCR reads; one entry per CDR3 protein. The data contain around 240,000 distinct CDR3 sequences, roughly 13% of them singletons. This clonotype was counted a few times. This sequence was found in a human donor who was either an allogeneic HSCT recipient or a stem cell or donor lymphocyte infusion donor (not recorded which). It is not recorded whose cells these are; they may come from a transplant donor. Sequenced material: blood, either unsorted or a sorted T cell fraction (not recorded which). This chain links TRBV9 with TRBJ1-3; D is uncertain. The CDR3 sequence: CASSISTGNTIYF. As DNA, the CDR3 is TGTGCCAGCAGCATCTCGACAGGAAACACCATATATTTT.